What follows are 14 T cell receptor beta chains derived from one specimen sequenced in a study of cytomegalovirus exposure and HLA in healthy donors. Vbeta (60) and Jbeta (13) primers were used in the PCR. This table comes from immunoSEQ multiplex PCR, and its TCRdb copy is limited to in-frame clones, with some not included. The record lists roughly 57,000 clones, of which the ten most abundant hold roughly an eighth. The sequenced material came from PBMCs. These receptors all stem from a man younger than 30 in good health and CMV-seropositive.

The chain has TRBV27 and TRBJ2-5, with a weak D call TRBD2 (6 bases). V was clipped by 2 bases and J by 4 bases, with 11 bases between them. Germline values: CDR1 MNHEY, CDR2 SMNVEV (reference sequence). This CDR3 region has 14 residues. CDR3 coding DNA: TGTGCCAGCAGTTTAACCCAGGGACTAGAGACCCAGTACTTC. Translating it yields CASSLTQGLETQYF.

The chain uses TRBV2 and TRBJ1-4; unclear D gene. Per germline, CDR1 SNHLY and CDR2 FYNNEI. V was shortened by 8 bases and J by 4 bases, with 11 bases between the two germline ends. The CDR3 totals 13 residues. CDR3 amino acids: CASSGAGNEKLFF. In DNA form, the CDR3 reads TGTGCCAGCTCGGGTGCCGGTAATGAAAAACTGTTTTTT.

Comments on this clone: The junction and the germline gene differ at one end; a read error may be behind it. V is TRBV9 and J is TRBJ2-4, with D maybe TRBD1 (8 bases). Germline lookup yields CDR1 SGDLS and CDR2 YYNGEE. This CDR3 is built from 13 residues. CDR3 loop: CASSATGGGRPHF. The CDR3 DNA reads as TGTGCCAGCAGCGCAACAGGGGGGGGGCGGCCGCACTTC.

The chain links TRBV27 to TRBJ2-6; D is unclear. Trimming took 5 bases from V and 0 from J, leaving 29 bases between them. The germline CDR1 and CDR2 sequences are MNHEY and SMNVEV (reference sequence). The CDR3 has 22 residues. CDR3 in DNA: TGTGCCAGCAGTCCTGAAAATTTGCTAATCCGAGTTCCAGGCTCTGGGGCCAACGTCCTGACTTTC. Translated, it gives CASSPENLLIRVPGSGANVLTF. Filled out from reference TRBV27 and TRBJ2-6, the complete variable domain reads EAQVTQNPRYLITVTGKKLTVTCSQNMNHEYMSWYRQDPGLGLRQIYYSMNVEVTDKGDVPEGYKVSRKEKRNFPLILESPSPNQTSLYFCASSPENLLIRVPGSGANVLTFGAGSRLTVL.

The rearrangement links TRBV25-1 to TRBJ2-5, with a weak D call TRBD2 (8 bases). The V gene's germline CDR1 is MGHDK and CDR2 SYGVNS. The CDR3 is 16 amino acids. The ends were cut back, 2 bases at V and 5 bases at J, with 18 bases in the middle. In nucleotides, the CDR3 is TGTGCCAGCAGTGAAGGAGGCATAGCGGGACAGGAGACCCAGTACTTC. This codes for CASSEGGIAGQETQYF. Complete variable domain (other parts from reference TRBV25-1 and TRBJ2-5): EADIYQTPRYLVIGTGKKITLECSQTMGHDKMYWYQQDPGMELHLIHYSYGVNSTEKGDLSSESTVSRIRTEHFPLTLESARPSHTSQYLCASSEGGIAGQETQYFGPGTRLLVL.

The rearrangement links TRBV7-9 to TRBJ2-2; TRBD1 matches at 7 bases. V trimming: 6 bases; J trimming: 1 base; junction bases outside the gene matches: 8. The CDR3 totals 16 residues. The V gene's germline CDR1 is SEHNR and CDR2 FQNEAQ (reference sequence). DNA of the CDR3: TGTGCCAGCAGTCAAGGGGGCAGGGGGAACACCGGGGAGCTGTTTTTT. Translated: CASSQGGRGNTGELFF.

V and J are TRBV7-9 and TRBJ2-7; TRBD1 matches 10 bases. Losses at the gene ends were 7 bases for V and 4 bases for J; bases not matched to a gene: 4. This CDR3 is built from 13 residues. Germline V lookup: CDR1 SEHNR, CDR2 FQNEAQ (reference sequence). The CDR3 sequence: CASIPGQGYEQYF. CDR3 DNA: TGTGCCAGCATCCCGGGACAGGGGTACGAGCAGTACTTC.

The chain combines TRBV6-5 with TRBJ1-5; possibly TRBD1 for D (6 bases). V lost 5 bases to trimming and J lost 4 bases, with 9 bases between them. This CDR3 is 13 amino acids long. Germline values: CDR1 MNHEY, CDR2 SVGAGI. CDR3 DNA sequence: TGTGCCAGCAGTACAGGGCAGAATCAGCCCCAGCATTTT. This sequence encodes CASSTGQNQPQHF.

The chain is built from TRBV18 and TRBJ2-5; 7 bases line up with TRBD1. V lost 4 bases and J lost 7; bases outside the gene matches: 15. The CDR3 covers 16 residues. The germline gives CDR1 KGHSH, CDR2 LQKENI. The DNA of the CDR3 is TGTGCCAGCTCACGAAACAGGGGTCCCAATTCGGCGACCCAGTACTTC. Translation: CASSRNRGPNSATQYF.

V gene TRBV6-5 combines with J gene TRBJ1-2, with D possibly TRBD1 on 6 matching bases. Trimming pared 8 bases from V and 1 base from J, leaving 14 bases between. Germline loops: CDR1 MNHEY, CDR2 SVGAGI. The CDR3 is 14 amino acids. DNA for the CDR3: TGTGCCAGCTCGGGGGGGGCGCTTAACTATGGCTACACCTTC. Amino acids: CASSGGALNYGYTF.

V is TRBV5-1 and J is TRBJ1-4, with 9 bases aligning to TRBD1. The CDR3 consists of 17 residues. The V gene's germline CDR1 is SGHRS and CDR2 YFSETQ. The junction had 11 bases not matched to a gene; V was cut back by 4 bases and J by 4 bases. The CDR3 nucleotides are TGCGCCAGCAGCCCCGGGACAGGGCCGAAAATTAATGAAAAACTGTTTTTT. Residues: CASSPGTGPKINEKLFF.

The chain uses TRBV11-2 and TRBJ1-3; 8 bases are a match to TRBD1. The CDR3 is 14 amino acids. The germline CDR1 and CDR2 sequences are SGHAT and FQNNGV. The J segment lost 8 bases and the V segment lost 4 bases, leaving 7 bases of the junction unmatched. CDR3 DNA: TGTGCCAGCAGCTGGGGACAGGCGGGGCACACCATATATTTT. Amino acids: CASSWGQAGHTIYF.

The chain is built from TRBV19 and TRBJ2-4; 7 bases are a match to TRBD2. Trimming cost V 2 bases and J 2 bases; bases outside gene matches: 9. In germline, CDR1 is LNHDA, CDR2 SQIVND (reference sequence). The CDR3 has 17 residues. The CDR3 coding sequence is TGTGCCAGTAGTATAAGGGTCGCGGGGGTCACCAAAAACATTCAGTACTTC. It is translated as CASSIRVAGVTKNIQYF.

V is TRBV28 and J is TRBJ1-1; the match to TRBD1 covers 10 bases. V was clipped by 6 bases and J by 5 bases; unmatched bases: 9. The CDR3 has 15 amino acids. The germline V gene has CDR1 MDHEN and CDR2 SYDVKM. In nucleotides, the CDR3 is TGTGCCAGCAGCCCCCCCGGACAGGGGGGAACTGAAGCTTTCTTT. Translating it yields CASSPPGQGGTEAFF.